The rows below give T cell receptor beta chains drawn from one sample of a study of cytomegalovirus exposure and HLA in healthy donors. Produced via immunoSEQ multiplex PCR; TCRdb's table is partial and in-frame only. The repertoire includes approximately 170,000 clones, roughly 83% of them detected once, and roughly 1.2% sits in the top ten. Specimen: PBMCs. The receptors stem from a boy aged 2 to 10 in good health and CMV-seronegative. Both conserved end residues are part of each CDR3. A D gene is named only where the DNA matches it firmly. Rows may omit the clone size; those that give it use once, few, many or a size class.

NA	TRBJ1-2	TRBV5-6	NA	TGTGCCAGCAGCTTGGCGAGGCAGGGTGCACACTATGGCTACACCTTC	CASSLARQGAHYGYTF
NA	TRBJ1-6	TRBV4-2	NA	TGTGCCAGCAGCCCCGAGGCAGGGTTTTATAATTCACCCCTCCACTTT	CASSPEAGFYNSPLHF
TRBD1	TRBJ1-2	TRBV2	NA	TGTGCCAGCAGTTCACAGGGGACCTATGGCTACACCTTC	CASSSQGTYGYTF
TRBD1	TRBJ1-1	TRBV15	NA	TGTGCCACCAGCAGAGTCCCGGGACAGGGGAGCGAAGCTTTCTTT	CATSRVPGQGSEAFF
TRBD2	TRBJ2-1	TRBV7-2	NA	TGTGCCAGCAGGTGGCGGGAGAGTGAGCAGTTCTTC	CASRWRESEQFF
TRBD1	TRBJ1-2	TRBV7-2	NA	TGTGCCAGCAGCCCCCAATACCTACCGGGACAGGAAAACTATGGCTACACCTTC	CASSPQYLPGQENYGYTF
TRBD1	TRBJ1-1	TRBV5-1	NA	TGCGCCAGCAGCCCCCTCGACAGGGGGCTTATGTTCCCTCTTGAAGGGACCTTT	CASSPLDRGLMFPLEGTF
TRBD1	TRBJ1-2	TRBV9	NA	TGTGCCAGCAGCCCTACGACACAGGGGTTCTATGGCTACACCTTC	CASSPTTQGFYGYTF
TRBD2	TRBJ2-3	TRBV7-2	once	TGTGCCAGCAGCGAGAGAGGGACTAGCGGTGGGAGAGATACGCAGTATTTT	CASSERGTSGGRDTQYF
TRBD2	TRBJ2-1	TRBV4-2	NA	TGTGCCAGCAGCCAAGGGGTGAGGGGACTAGCGGGGTCCGGGGTGGGGAATGAGCAGTTCTTC	CASSQGVRGLAGSGVGNEQFF
NA	TRBJ1-5	TRBV27	NA	TGTGCCAGCAGTTCCGCGGGGGGGGGTCAGCCCCAGCATTTT	CASSSAGGGQPQHF
NA	TRBJ2-1	TRBV27	NA	TGTGCCAGCATTTGGGGGGATGAGCAGTTCTTC	CASIWGDEQFF
TRBD1	TRBJ1-4	TRBV2	NA	TGTGCCAGCAGGGGACAGGGAGGAAGAGCAACTAATGAAAAACTGTTTTTT	CASRGQGGRATNEKLFF
NA	TRBJ1-1	TRBV19	NA	TGTGCCAGTAGTATAGCCGCAGGGGTTACTGAAGCTTTCTTT	CASSIAAGVTEAFF
NA	TRBJ1-3	TRBV6-1	NA	TGTGCCAGCAGTGAAGCGATCGGGACTTTTAGCTCTGGAAACACCATATATTTT	CASSEAIGTFSSGNTIYF
TRBD2	TRBJ2-3	TRBV11-2	NA	TGTGCCAGCAGCCCTCGACTAGCGGCGCAAGATACGCAGTATTTT	CASSPRLAAQDTQYF
TRBD2	TRBJ2-2	TRBV19	NA	TGTGCCAGTAGCTGGACTAGAAACACCGGGGAGCTGTTTTTT	CASSWTRNTGELFF
NA	TRBJ1-1	TRBV11-2	NA	TGTGCCAGCAGCCCCGGGTATCACACTGAAGCTTTCTTT	CASSPGYHTEAFF
TRBD1	TRBJ2-7	TRBV13	NA	TGTGCCAGCAGCTTAGTGGACAGGGTCTACGAGCAGTACTTC	CASSLVDRVYEQYF
TRBD2	TRBJ2-1	TRBV13	NA	TGTGCCAGCAGCCTTAGCGGGAGGTCCCAAGGCGTACAGTTCTTC	CASSLSGRSQGVQFF
TRBD1	TRBJ2-7	TRBV28	NA	TGTGCCAGCAGCCTCGGACAGGCGGGCGAGCAGTACTTC	CASSLGQAGEQYF
TRBD1	TRBJ1-2	TRBV19	NA	TGTGCCAGTAGTGTGACGGGACAGGGGGCTCATGGCTACACCTTC	CASSVTGQGAHGYTF
NA	TRBJ1-5	TRBV5-4	NA	TGTGCCAGCAGCTCCGAGGCACAGCCCCAGCATTTT	CASSSEAQPQHF
TRBD1	TRBJ2-3	TRBV5-4	NA	TGTGCCAGCACGGGGACAGGCTCCACAGATACGCAGTATTTT	CASTGTGSTDTQYF
NA	TRBJ1-6	TRBV9	NA	TGTGCCAGCAGCCCCCGCCAGGGTTCGTCACCCCTCCACTTT	CASSPRQGSSPLHF
TRBD1	TRBJ2-7	TRBV5-5	once	TGTGCCAGCAGCCCACTTCCGCGACAGGGGAGCTCCTACGAGCAGTACTTC	CASSPLPRQGSSYEQYF
TRBD2	TRBJ2-3	TRBV13	NA	TGTGCCAGCACCAAGGGCGGGAGCGCAGATACGCAGTATTTT	CASTKGGSADTQYF
TRBD2	TRBJ2-2	TRBV4-1	NA	TGCGCCAGCGGCCTAGCGGGAGGGCCGAGTACCGGGGAGCTGTTTTTT	CASGLAGGPSTGELFF
NA	TRBJ1-4	TRBV25-1	NA	TGTGCCAGCAGTGTAATCCGGCAGGGACATTCTCCTAATGAAAAACTGTTTTTT	CASSVIRQGHSPNEKLFF
TRBD2	TRBJ2-1	TRBV7-2	NA	TGTGCCAGCTGCCCGGGGGGAGGGGCCTACAATGAGCAGTTCTTC	CASCPGGGAYNEQFF
TRBD1	TRBJ1-1	TRBV11-1	NA	TGTGCCAGCAGCTCAAGACAGGGGGTGAACACTGAAGCTTTCTTT	CASSSRQGVNTEAFF
TRBD2	TRBJ2-3	TRBV9	NA	TGTGCCAGCAGCGCTAGGGCGGGACTAGCGGGCCCAAGGACAGATACGCAGTATTTT	CASSARAGLAGPRTDTQYF
NA	TRBJ2-7	TRBV7-9	NA	TGTGCCAGCAGCCCACCCGAAGGTATAGGGGAATACGAGCAGTACTTC	CASSPPEGIGEYEQYF
TRBD1	TRBJ1-1	TRBV19	NA	TGTGCCAGTAGTAGGTTGTCCGGGACAGGGTTTGGAGTGAACACTGAAGCTTTCTTT	CASSRLSGTGFGVNTEAFF
NA	TRBJ2-3	TRBV30	NA	TGTGCCTGGAACCCGGGGGGCACAGATACGCAGTATTTT	CAWNPGGTDTQYF
TRBD1	TRBJ1-2	TRBV11-2	NA	TGTGCCAGCAGCTGGACAGGGGAGCATGGCTACACCTTC	CASSWTGEHGYTF
TRBD2	TRBJ2-3	TRBV7-6	few	TGTGCCAGCAGCTCAGGGGCCGGGACTAGATTAGTAGATACGCAGTATTTT	CASSSGAGTRLVDTQYF
NA	TRBJ2-3	TRBV4-1	NA	TGCGCCAGCAGCCAAGATAGGTTCGGAGGGGATTGGACAGATACGCAGTATTTT	CASSQDRFGGDWTDTQYF
NA	TRBJ1-5	TRBV14	NA	TGTGCCAGCAGCCAAGTAGGAGCCCCCCAGCAGCCCCAGCATTTT	CASSQVGAPQQPQHF
NA	TRBJ2-2	TRBV15	NA	TGTGCCACCAGCGACCCAGGGGGAGCGGGTACCGGGGAGCTGTTTTTT	CATSDPGGAGTGELFF
TRBD1	TRBJ1-1	TRBV9	NA	TGTGCCAGCAGCTCATGGACAGGGGGCTCCACTGAAGCTTTCTTT	CASSSWTGGSTEAFF
NA	TRBJ1-1	TRBV6-4	NA	TGTGCCAGCAGTGACGGAGAGAACACTGAAGCTTTCTTT	CASSDGENTEAFF
TRBD2	TRBJ2-7	TRBV9	NA	TGTGCCAGCAGCCAAACTAGCGGGAGGGCCGACGAGCAGTACTTC	CASSQTSGRADEQYF